This T cell receptor (beta chain) emerged from a study of T cell repertoires in cytomegalovirus infection. Turning to the study itself: Well-studied HLA-B-restricted epitopes and recently identified HLA-C-restricted epitopes of CMV were both used in the study. CMV infection and matching HLA type were both indicated by public TCR beta signatures.

MiXCR was run by TCRdb on the reads, yielding one entry per CDR3 protein. The table includes over 250,000 distinct CDR3 sequences, around 20% detected once. As to this clonotype: Its antigen is as yet unknown.

Overall study results and limits: HLA-C-restricted CMV clonotypes gave the most frequent clonotype in two of eight donors. Using cumulative public TCR beta family frequency, the authors identified those who carried CMV together with the relevant HLA.

Germline V lookup: CDR1 SGHTA, CDR2 FQGNSA. V shed 1 base and J 8 bases; nucleotides not matched to a gene: 2. This CDR3 contains 14 residues. The starting material was cultured PBMCs, obtained from culture after CMV antigen stimulation. This chain connects TRBV7-2 to TRBJ2-1; 10 bases agree with TRBD1. The TCR originated in a human donor in good health (CMV status not recorded). Some clones in this sample may be carry-over from other donors' samples. CDR3: CASSLGQGAHEQFF. The CDR3 bases are TGTGCCAGCAGCTTAGGACAGGGGGCACATGAGCAGTTCTTC.